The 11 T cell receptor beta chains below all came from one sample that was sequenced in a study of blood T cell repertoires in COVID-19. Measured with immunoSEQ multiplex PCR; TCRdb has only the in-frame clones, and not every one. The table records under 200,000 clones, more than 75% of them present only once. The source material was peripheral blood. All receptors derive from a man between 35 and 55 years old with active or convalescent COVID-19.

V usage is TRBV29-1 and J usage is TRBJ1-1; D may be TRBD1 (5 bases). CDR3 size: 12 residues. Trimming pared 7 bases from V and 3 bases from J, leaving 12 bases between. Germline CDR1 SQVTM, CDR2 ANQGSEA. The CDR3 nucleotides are TGCAGCGCAGGGTACGGGGACACTGAAGCTTTCTTT. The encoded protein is CSAGYGDTEAFF.

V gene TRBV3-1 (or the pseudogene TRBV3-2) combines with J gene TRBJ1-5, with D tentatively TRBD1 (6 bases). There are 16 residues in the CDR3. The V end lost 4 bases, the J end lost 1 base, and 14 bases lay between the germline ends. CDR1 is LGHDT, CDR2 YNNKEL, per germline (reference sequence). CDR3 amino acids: CASSPYRAGSNQPQHF. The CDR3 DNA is TGTGCCAGCAGCCCCTACAGGGCTGGGAGCAATCAGCCCCAGCATTTT.

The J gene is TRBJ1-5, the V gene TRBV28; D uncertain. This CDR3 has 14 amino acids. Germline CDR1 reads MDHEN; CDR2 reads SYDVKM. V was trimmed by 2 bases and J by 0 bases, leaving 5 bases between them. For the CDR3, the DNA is TGTGCCAGCAGTTTAGCACATAGCAATCAGCCCCAGCATTTT. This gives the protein CASSLAHSNQPQHF.

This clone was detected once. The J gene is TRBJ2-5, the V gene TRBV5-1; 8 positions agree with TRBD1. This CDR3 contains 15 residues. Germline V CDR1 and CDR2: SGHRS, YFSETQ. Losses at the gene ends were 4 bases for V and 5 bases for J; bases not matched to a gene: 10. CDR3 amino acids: CASSLSGQGWETQYF. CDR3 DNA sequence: TGCGCCAGCAGCCTTAGCGGACAGGGATGGGAGACCCAGTACTTC. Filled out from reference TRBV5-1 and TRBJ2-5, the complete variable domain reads KAGVTQTPRYLIKTRGQQVTLSCSPISGHRSVSWYQQTPGQGLQFLFEYFSETQRNKGNFPGRFSGRQFSNSRSEMNVSTLELGDSALYLCASSLSGQGWETQYFGPGTRLLVL.

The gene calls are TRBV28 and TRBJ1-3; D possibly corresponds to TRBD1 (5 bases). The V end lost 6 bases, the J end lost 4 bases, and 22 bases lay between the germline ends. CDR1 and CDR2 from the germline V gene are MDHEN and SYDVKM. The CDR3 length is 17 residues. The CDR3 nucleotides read TGTGCCAGCAGCCGAAGGACATTTTCAGGGTCGGGAAACACCATATATTTT. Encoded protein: CASSRRTFSGSGNTIYF.

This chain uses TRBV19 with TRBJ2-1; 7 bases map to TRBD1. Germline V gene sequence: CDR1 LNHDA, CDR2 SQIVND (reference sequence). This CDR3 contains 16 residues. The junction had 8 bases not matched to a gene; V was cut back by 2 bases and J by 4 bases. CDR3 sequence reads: CASSIMTGTFYNEQFF. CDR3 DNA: TGTGCCAGTAGTATAATGACAGGGACCTTTTACAATGAGCAGTTCTTC. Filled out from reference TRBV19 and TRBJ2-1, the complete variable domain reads DGGITQSPKYLFRKEGQNVTLSCEQNLNHDAMYWYRQDPGQGLRLIYYSQIVNDFQKGDIAEGYSVSREKKESFPLTVTSAQKNPTAFYLCASSIMTGTFYNEQFFGPGTRLTVL.

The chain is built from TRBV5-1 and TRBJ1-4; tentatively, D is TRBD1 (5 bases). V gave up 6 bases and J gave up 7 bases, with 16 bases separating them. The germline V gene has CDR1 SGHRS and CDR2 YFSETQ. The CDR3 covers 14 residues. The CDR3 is CASTTGGAGEKLFF. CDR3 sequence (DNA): TGCGCCAGCACCACGGGAGGGGCGGGTGAAAAACTGTTTTTT.

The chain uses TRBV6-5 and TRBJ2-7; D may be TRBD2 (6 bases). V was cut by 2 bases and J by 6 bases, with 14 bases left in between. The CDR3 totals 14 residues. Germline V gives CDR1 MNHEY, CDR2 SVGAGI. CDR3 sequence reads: CASSYGGDVGEQYF. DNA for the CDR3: TGTGCCAGCAGTTACGGCGGGGATGTCGGCGAGCAGTACTTC.

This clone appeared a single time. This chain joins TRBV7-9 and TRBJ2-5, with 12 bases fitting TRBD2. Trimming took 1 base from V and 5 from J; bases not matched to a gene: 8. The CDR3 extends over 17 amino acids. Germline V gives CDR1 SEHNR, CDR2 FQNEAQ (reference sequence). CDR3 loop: CASSLDSRLAGVETQYF. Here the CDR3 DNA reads TGTGCCAGCAGCTTAGACTCGAGACTAGCGGGAGTTGAGACCCAGTACTTC.

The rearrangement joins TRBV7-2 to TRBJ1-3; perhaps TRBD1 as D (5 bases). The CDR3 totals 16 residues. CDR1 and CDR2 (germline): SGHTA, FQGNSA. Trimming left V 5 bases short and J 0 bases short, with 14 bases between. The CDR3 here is CASSPRLGGSGNTIYF. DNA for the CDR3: TGTGCCAGCAGCCCTAGGCTGGGGGGCTCTGGAAACACCATATATTTT.

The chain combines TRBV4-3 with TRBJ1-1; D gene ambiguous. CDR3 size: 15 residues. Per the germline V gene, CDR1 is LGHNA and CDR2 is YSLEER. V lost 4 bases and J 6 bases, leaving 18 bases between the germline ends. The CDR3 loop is CASSPQAMGRSEAFF. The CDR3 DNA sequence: TGCGCCAGCAGCCCCCAAGCGATGGGGAGGTCTGAAGCTTTCTTT.